This record looks at one T cell receptor (beta chain) sequence and its context. Its target is unknown. The data originate from a study of T cell responses to AZD1222 COVID-19 vaccine. Profiled with immunoSEQ multiplex PCR; TCRdb holds only in-frame clones, not every one. This sample has about 140,000 clones; roughly 92% occur once, and the top ten carry roughly 1.3%. This CDR3 is 16 amino acids long. The V gene lost 3 bases and the J gene lost 0 bases, with 12 bases spanning the gap. The germline V gene encodes CDR1 LNHDA and CDR2 SQIVND (reference sequence). Whole-study findings and limits: Just a handful of AZD1222 recipients tested seropositive at baseline. Following two doses of AZD1222, Spike-specific TCR breadth and depth rose.

The chain combines TRBV19 with TRBJ1-5; D gene uncertain. The TCR originated in an adult in good health. Source: peripheral blood, taken on day 0 of AZD1222 vaccination. The CDR3 nucleotides are TGTGCCAGTAGTATTTCAGGAGCATATAGCAATCAGCCCCAGCATTTT. This gives the protein CASSISGAYSNQPQHF.